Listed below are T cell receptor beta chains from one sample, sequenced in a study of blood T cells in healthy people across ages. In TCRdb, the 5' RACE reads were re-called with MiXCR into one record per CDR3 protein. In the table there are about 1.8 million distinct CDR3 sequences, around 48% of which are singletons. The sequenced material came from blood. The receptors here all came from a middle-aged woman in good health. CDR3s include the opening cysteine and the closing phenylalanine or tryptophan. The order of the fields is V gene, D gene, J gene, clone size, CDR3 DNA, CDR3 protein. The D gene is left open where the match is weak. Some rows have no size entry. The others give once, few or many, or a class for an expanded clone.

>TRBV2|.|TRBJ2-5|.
TGTGCCAGCAGTGAGCTCCTCCAAGAGACCCAGTACTTC
CASSELLQETQYF
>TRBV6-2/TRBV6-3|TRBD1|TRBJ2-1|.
TGTGCCAGCAGTTACAACGGACAGGGGGCTTCGAATGAGCAGTTCTTC
CASSYNGQGASNEQFF
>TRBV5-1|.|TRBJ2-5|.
TGCGCCAGCGGTAATGGGATACAAGAGACCCAGTACTTC
CASGNGIQETQYF
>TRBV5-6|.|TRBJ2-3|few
TGTGCCAGCAGCTGGGGAATTAACACAGATACGCAGTATTTT
CASSWGINTDTQYF
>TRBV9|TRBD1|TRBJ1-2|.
TGTGCCAGCAGCGTAACAGGGGAAGGCTACACCTTC
CASSVTGEGYTF
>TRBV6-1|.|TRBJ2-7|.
TGTGCCAGCACCTTCGGCGAGCAGTACTTC
CASTFGEQYF
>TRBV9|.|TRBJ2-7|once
TGTGCCAGCAGCCCCTCCTGGGTTAAAGCCTACGAGCAGTACTTC
CASSPSWVKAYEQYF
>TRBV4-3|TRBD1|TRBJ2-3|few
TGCGCCAGCAGCCAACGTTTTAAGGGGGCGCTCGGCACAGATACGCAGTATTTT
CASSQRFKGALGTDTQYF
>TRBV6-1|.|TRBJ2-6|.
TGTGCCAGCAACGCCCATGGCTCTGGGGCCAACGTCCTGACTTTC
CASNAHGSGANVLTF
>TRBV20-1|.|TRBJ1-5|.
TGCAGTGCTACACGAGGGAGCAGGGAAAACCAGCCCCAGCATTTT
CSATRGSRENQPQHF
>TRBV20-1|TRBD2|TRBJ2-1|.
TGCAGTGCTAGGGCCCTCCCGGGGGGGCCCAATGAGCAGTTCTTC
CSARALPGGPNEQFF
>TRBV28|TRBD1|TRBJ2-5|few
TGTGCCAGCCAACTTCCGGGACAGGCCCAAGAGACCCAGTACTTC
CASQLPGQAQETQYF
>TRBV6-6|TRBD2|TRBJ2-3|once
TGTGCCAGCAGTTACGCGGGTGGGGCGGGGGGCACAGATATGCAGTATTTT
CASSYAGGAGGTDMQYF
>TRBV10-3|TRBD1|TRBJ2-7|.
TGTGCCATCACTGAAGGGGGACCGACCGGGACAGGGGAGCTCTACGAGCAGTACTTC
CAITEGGPTGTGELYEQYF
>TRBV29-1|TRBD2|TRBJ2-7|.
TGCAACGTCGCAAGGTCGGGGGGGCAGTACTTC
CNVARSGGQYF
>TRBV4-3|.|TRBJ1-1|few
TGCGCCAGCAGCCCTGCCACAGTGAACACTGAAGCTTTCTTT
CASSPATVNTEAFF
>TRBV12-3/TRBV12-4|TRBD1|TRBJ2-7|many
TGTGCCAGCAGTACAGGGGGCTGGGAGCAGTACTTC
CASSTGGWEQYF
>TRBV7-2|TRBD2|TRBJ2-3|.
TGTGCCAGCAGCTTCGTGAGCGGGGCTAGCACAGATACGCAGTATTTT
CASSFVSGASTDTQYF
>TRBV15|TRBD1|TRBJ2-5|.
TGTGCCACCAGCAGAGATCTCGGGACAGGGCCCCAAGAGACCCAGTACTTC
CATSRDLGTGPQETQYF
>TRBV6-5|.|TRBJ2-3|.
TGTGCCAGCAGTTACTTACACAGGGAAGGAGGCACAGATACGCAGTATTTT
CASSYLHREGGTDTQYF
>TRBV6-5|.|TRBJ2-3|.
TGTGCCGCAGGACCGGCGCCCGGATTCTACACAGATACGCAGTATTTT
CAAGPAPGFYTDTQYF
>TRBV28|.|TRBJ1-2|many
TGTGCCAGCAGGGAACAGGGAGGCGGCTATGGCTACACCTTC
CASREQGGGYGYTF
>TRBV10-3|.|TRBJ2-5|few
TGTGCCATCAGCAGGGAGCAAGAGACCCAGTACTTC
CAISREQETQYF
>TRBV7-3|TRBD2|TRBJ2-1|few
TGTGCCAGCAGCACGGGACTAGCGGGGGGCCCTTCCTACAATGAGCAGTTCTTC
CASSTGLAGGPSYNEQFF
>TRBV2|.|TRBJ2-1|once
TGTGCCAGCAGTGTTAATACCTACAATGAGCAGTTCTTC
CASSVNTYNEQFF
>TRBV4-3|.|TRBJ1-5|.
TGCGCCAGCAGCCAAGATCGGGTTGGCAGCAATCAGCCCCAGCATTTT
CASSQDRVGSNQPQHF
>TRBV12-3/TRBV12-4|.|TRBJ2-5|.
TGTGCCAGCAGTGCACCGTACCAAGAGACCCAGTACTTC
CASSAPYQETQYF
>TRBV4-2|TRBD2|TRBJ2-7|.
TGTGCCAGCAGCCAAGATCGGGCGGGGGGTCCCGACGAGCAGTACTTC
CASSQDRAGGPDEQYF
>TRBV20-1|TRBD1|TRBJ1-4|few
TGCAGTGCTCCCGGACAGGGAGAAGAAAAACTGTTTTTT
CSAPGQGEEKLFF
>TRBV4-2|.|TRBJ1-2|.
TGTGCCAGCAGCCCCACCCGCGGTCCTACTAACTATGGCTACACCTTC
CASSPTRGPTNYGYTF
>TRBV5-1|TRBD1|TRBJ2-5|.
TGCGCCAGCAGCTCTTCCAGGGGGCTAGAGACCCAGTACTTC
CASSSSRGLETQYF
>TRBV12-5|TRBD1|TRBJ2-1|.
TGTGCTAGTGGTTTATATTCCGGGACAGAGAGCTCCTACAATGAGCAGTTCTTC
CASGLYSGTESSYNEQFF
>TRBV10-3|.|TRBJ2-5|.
TGTGCCATCAGTGAGTCTGAAAGTAATGAGCAGTACTTC
CAISESESNEQYF
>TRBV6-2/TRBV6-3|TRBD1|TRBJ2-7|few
TGTGCCAGCACCAACCTCGGGACAGGGGGCCGCGAGCAGTACTTC
CASTNLGTGGREQYF
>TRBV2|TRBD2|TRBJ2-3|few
TGTGCCAGCAGCGCACTAGCGGGGGTGACCACAGATACGCAGTATTTT
CASSALAGVTTDTQYF
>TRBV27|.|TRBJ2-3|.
TGTGCCAGCAGTTTAATCTCTCGGCCATTCCTCGATACGCAGTATTTT
CASSLISRPFLDTQYF
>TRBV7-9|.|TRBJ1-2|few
TGTGCCAGCAGCTTACAAACGGGCGGAAATTCTAACTATGGCTACACCTTC
CASSLQTGGNSNYGYTF
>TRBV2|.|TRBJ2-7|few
TGTGCCAGCAGTGTGATATCCTACGAGCAGTACTTC
CASSVISYEQYF
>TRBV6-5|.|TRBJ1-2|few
TGTGCCAGCAGACAGGGTGGCGGCTATGGCTACACCTTC
CASRQGGGYGYTF
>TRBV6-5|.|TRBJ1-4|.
TGTGCCAGCATGGGGGCCCCAAGGAGCGAAAAACTGTTTTTT
CASMGAPRSEKLFF
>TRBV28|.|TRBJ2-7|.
TGTGCCAGCAGTTCCAGGGAAGTCGGCTACGAGCAGTACTTC
CASSSREVGYEQYF
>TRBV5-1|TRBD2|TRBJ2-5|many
TGTGCCAGCAGCTTAGCGGGGGCAGAAGAGACCCAGTACTTC
CASSLAGAEETQYF
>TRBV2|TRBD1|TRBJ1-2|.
TGTGCCAGCAGCGGACAGGGAGATACTACAATCCACTATGGCTACACCTTC
CASSGQGDTTIHYGYTF
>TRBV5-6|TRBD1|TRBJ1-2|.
TGTGCCAGCAGCTTGGGGACAGGCCGCGGTGGCTACACCTTC
CASSLGTGRGGYTF
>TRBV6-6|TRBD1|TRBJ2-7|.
TGTGCCAGCACCCAGTGGGACAGCTACGAGCAGTACTTC
CASTQWDSYEQYF
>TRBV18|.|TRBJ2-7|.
TGTGCCAGCTCACCACTCTCGGAAGGGGAGCAGTACTTC
CASSPLSEGEQYF
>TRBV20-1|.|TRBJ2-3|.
TGCAGTGCCGAGGATGCAGGCCGGGATACGCAGTATTTT
CSAEDAGRDTQYF
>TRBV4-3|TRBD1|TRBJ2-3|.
TGCGCCAGCAGCCAAGGGGGACAGGGAGATACGCAGTATTTT
CASSQGGQGDTQYF
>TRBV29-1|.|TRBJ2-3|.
TGCAGCGTGGCTCACGGGAGCACAGATACGCAGTATTTT
CSVAHGSTDTQYF
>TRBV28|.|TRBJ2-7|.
TGTGCCAGCAGTTTGGTCGGGGCAAACTACGAGCAGTACTTC
CASSLVGANYEQYF
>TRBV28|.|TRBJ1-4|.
TGTGCCAGCAGTTTAGGGGGCGGATTAAATGAAAAACTGTTTTTT
CASSLGGGLNEKLFF
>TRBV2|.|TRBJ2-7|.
TGTGCCAGCAGTGAATCCAGGGGAGTGGTACAGTACTTC
CASSESRGVVQYF
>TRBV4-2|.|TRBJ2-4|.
TGTGCCAGCAGCCAAGGAGAGGGTGGGGACATTCAGTACTTC
CASSQGEGGDIQYF
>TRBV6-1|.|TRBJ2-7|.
TGTGCCAGCACCGAAGGCGGCAGGTTAGTCTACGAGCAGTACTTC
CASTEGGRLVYEQYF
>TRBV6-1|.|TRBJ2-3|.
TGTGCCAGCAGAGGGGGTGGCGGAAGATCCTACACAGATACGCAGTATTTT
CASRGGGGRSYTDTQYF
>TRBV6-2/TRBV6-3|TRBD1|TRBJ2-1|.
TGTGCCAGCAGTTACTTCGGGACAGGGTTATCTGAGCAGTTCTTC
CASSYFGTGLSEQFF
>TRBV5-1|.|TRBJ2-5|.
TGCGCCAGCAGCTTGGGACAGTTGGGCCACCAAGAGACCCAGTACTTC
CASSLGQLGHQETQYF
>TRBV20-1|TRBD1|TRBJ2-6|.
TGCAGTGCTAGTGGCCGGGACAGGGGCTCTGGGGCCAACGTCCTGACTTTC
CSASGRDRGSGANVLTF
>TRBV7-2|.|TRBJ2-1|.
TGTGCCAGCAGCTTAAGTAGGGGGGGCGGGAATGAGCAGTTCTTC
CASSLSRGGGNEQFF
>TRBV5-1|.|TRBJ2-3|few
TGCGCCAGCAGCTTGGCGGTAGAGACAGATACGCAGTATTTT
CASSLAVETDTQYF